The 18 T cell receptor beta chains presented below share a single source sample, sequenced in a study of OX40 agonist ivuxolimab in advanced cancers. Measured with immunoSEQ multiplex PCR; TCRdb has only the in-frame clones, and not every one. Of about 100,000 clones listed, about 91% are singletons. The sequenced sample was CD4+ or CD8+ T cells sorted from blood, obtained in a trial of the OX40 agonist ivuxolimab. These receptors all come from an adult with an advanced solid tumor such as melanoma, head and neck, liver or kidney cancer.

J is TRBJ1-5 and V is TRBV29-1; D is ambiguous. This CDR3 has 13 amino acids. Trimming pared 7 bases from V and 9 bases from J, leaving 19 bases between. Germline CDR1 SQVTM, CDR2 ANQGSEA. The CDR3 DNA reads as TGCAGCGCCCGGACGGCGCAGAAGGGGCCCCAGCATTTT. Its protein product is CSARTAQKGPQHF.

V usage is TRBV11-2 and J usage is TRBJ2-1; 12 nucleotides match TRBD2. The germline gives CDR1 SGHAT, CDR2 FQNNGV. This CDR3 contains 18 residues. The V and J ends lost 5 bases and 0 bases, in that order; junction bases with no gene match: 8. The CDR3 loop reads CASSPRGLAGLSYNEQFF. CDR3 DNA: TGTGCCAGCAGCCCAAGGGGACTAGCGGGTCTCTCCTACAATGAGCAGTTCTTC.

The genes are TRBV28 and TRBJ2-7; D uncertain. The germline V gene has CDR1 MDHEN and CDR2 SYDVKM. Trimming left V 5 bases short and J 1 base short, with 12 bases between. CDR3 size: 14 residues. The CDR3 sequence is CASSRNRQSYEQYF. The CDR3 region has the DNA TGTGCCAGCAGTCGCAACCGACAATCCTACGAGCAGTACTTC.

This chain links TRBV12-5 with TRBJ1-2, with D maybe TRBD1 (6 bases). Trimming cost V 3 bases and J 8 bases, with 19 bases left between them. CDR3 length: 15 amino acids. Germline V gives CDR1 LGHNT, CDR2 FRNRAP. Written as DNA, the CDR3 is TGTGCTAGTGGTTTAAATCCGGACAGAAGGTCCGGCTACACCTTC. Its protein is CASGLNPDRRSGYTF.

This clone was recorded only once. The gene calls are TRBV10-1 and TRBJ1-1, with D tentatively TRBD1 (6 bases). Trimming shortened V by 4 bases and J by 4 bases, and 10 bases separated the two germline ends. There are 13 residues in the CDR3. In germline, CDR1 is WNHNN, CDR2 SYGVQD (reference sequence). The DNA of the CDR3 is TGCGCCAGCAGTGGAACAGGGTTCACTGAAGCTTTCTTT. Protein product: CASSGTGFTEAFF.

The V gene is TRBV7-9, the J gene TRBJ2-3, with 12 bases aligning to TRBD2. CDR1 SEHNR and CDR2 FQNEAQ come from the germline V gene (reference sequence). After removal of 4 bases from V and 4 bases from J, the junction contained 12 bases not matched to a gene. This CDR3 is built from 18 residues. The CDR3 is CASSSPEWTSGEADTQYF. The CDR3 DNA reads TGTGCCAGCAGCTCCCCGGAGTGGACTAGCGGGGAAGCAGATACGCAGTATTTT.

The chain carries TRBV5-4 and TRBJ1-2; D is unresolved. The CDR3 runs 12 residues. Trimming took off 2 bases at V and 1 base at J, with 3 bases between the two ends. Germline lookup yields CDR1 SGHNT and CDR2 YYREEE (reference sequence). The CDR3 loop is CASSFNNYGYTF. As DNA, the CDR3 is TGTGCCAGCAGCTTCAATAACTATGGCTACACCTTC.

The chain is built from TRBV7-3 and TRBJ2-7, with a weak D call TRBD1 (6 bases). The V end lost 8 bases, the J end lost 2 bases, and 13 bases lay between the germline ends. This CDR3 is built from 13 residues. Germline V lookup: CDR1 SGHTA, CDR2 FQGTGA. CDR3 in DNA: TGTGCCAGCTCCCCGGGACACACCTACGAGCAGTACTTC. Translating gives CASSPGHTYEQYF.

This clone appeared once. The V call is TRBV9, the J call TRBJ2-1; 13 bases align to TRBD2. Germline V gene sequence: CDR1 SGDLS, CDR2 YYNGEE. CDR3 length: 15 amino acids. The V gene end was trimmed by 0 bases and the J gene end by 8 bases; junction bases not matched to a gene: 2. The CDR3 here is CASSVEGLAGDEQFF. The CDR3, as DNA: TGTGCCAGCAGCGTAGAAGGACTAGCGGGAGATGAGCAGTTCTTC.

The CDR3 sequence: CASSRAEKENIQYF. CDR3 sequence (DNA): TGCGCCAGCAGCCGAGCCGAGAAAGAAAACATTCAGTACTTC. The genes are TRBV4-1 and TRBJ2-4; D is unresolved. There are 14 residues in the CDR3. Trimming took off 4 bases at V and 5 bases at J, with 12 bases between the two ends. Germline V gives CDR1 MGHRA, CDR2 YSYEKL.

This sequence joins TRBV6-5 and TRBJ1-1; D not certain. The V end was cut by 6 bases, the J end by 1 base, with 9 bases between. Germline V lookup: CDR1 MNHEY, CDR2 SVGAGI. The CDR3 is made up of 13 amino acids. CDR3 nucleotide sequence: TGTGCCAGCAGCTCCAGCCCGAACACTGAAGCTTTCTTT. It specifies CASSSSPNTEAFF.

The chain employs TRBV28 and TRBJ1-4; no clear D. This CDR3 contains 14 residues. In germline, CDR1 is MDHEN, CDR2 SYDVKM. Deletions cut 2 bases from V and 6 bases from J, with 10 bases between. The CDR3 reads CASSLPPRYEKLFF. Written as DNA, the CDR3 is TGTGCCAGCAGTTTACCCCCTCGGTATGAAAAACTGTTTTTT.

J is TRBJ2-7 and V is TRBV28; possible D gene TRBD1, 7 bases. V was pared by 6 bases and J by 2 bases, with 14 bases between. Germline CDR1 MDHEN, CDR2 SYDVKM. The CDR3 extends over 14 amino acids. Here the CDR3 reads CASREGQPPYEQYF. For the CDR3, the DNA is TGTGCCAGCAGGGAGGGACAGCCGCCCTACGAGCAGTACTTC.

The V call is TRBV19, the J call TRBJ2-2; tentatively, D is TRBD1 (5 bases). V was cut by 6 bases and J by 4 bases, with 18 bases left in between. Germline CDR1 reads LNHDA; CDR2 reads SQIVND (reference sequence). The CDR3 length is 16 residues. CDR3 amino acids: CASRGEGLLGTGELFF. For the CDR3, the DNA is TGTGCCAGTAGAGGGGAAGGGTTGTTGGGCACCGGGGAGCTGTTTTTT.

V is TRBV4-1 and J is TRBJ1-1, with 9 bases that match TRBD1. This CDR3 has 14 amino acids. Trimming cost V 4 bases and J 5 bases; bases outside gene matches: 5. CDR1 and CDR2 from the germline V gene are MGHRA and YSYEKL. CDR3 nucleotides: TGCGCCAGCAGCCGGGGGACAGGGTATACTGAAGCTTTCTTT. Amino acid sequence: CASSRGTGYTEAFF.

The chain carries TRBV11-3 and TRBJ2-5; unclear D gene. The V end lost 7 bases, the J end lost 0 bases, and 12 bases lay between the germline ends. This CDR3 comprises 14 residues. Germline CDR1 SGHNT, CDR2 YENEEA. DNA of the CDR3: TGTGCCAGCACCGCCTCTTGGAACCAAGAGACCCAGTACTTC. This translates into CASTASWNQETQYF. The full variable domain, in which reference TRBV11-3 and TRBJ2-5 provide the parts outside the CDR3, is EAGVVQSPRYKIIEKKQPVAFWCNPISGHNTLYWYLQNLGQGPELLIRYENEEAVDDSQLPKDRFSAERLKGVDSTLKIQPAELGDSAVYLCASTASWNQETQYFGPGTRLLVL.

The rearrangement links TRBV2 to TRBJ1-1; 7 nucleotides agree with TRBD1. The CDR3 consists of 12 residues. CDR1 is SNHLY, CDR2 FYNNEI, per germline. The trim removed 4 bases at V and 10 bases at J, leaving 6 bases unmatched. CDR3 sequence (DNA): TGTGCCAGCAGTGTGACAGGGATCGGAGCTTTCTTT. Its protein product is CASSVTGIGAFF.

The V and J genes are TRBV5-1 and TRBJ1-1, with 7 bases aligning to TRBD1. This CDR3 spans 14 amino acids. The germline gives CDR1 SGHRS, CDR2 YFSETQ. Trimming at V came to 0 bases and at J to 6 bases, leaving 5 bases not matched to a gene. CDR3 nucleotides: TGCGCCAGCAGCTTGGCCCCAGGGGGTCCTGAAGCTTTCTTT. Encoded protein: CASSLAPGGPEAFF.